What follows is one T cell receptor (beta chain) and its context. This sample was taken from a study of OX40 agonist ivuxolimab in advanced cancers. Study context: Dose-escalation patients were diagnosed with hepatocellular carcinoma, melanoma, renal cell cancer or head and neck cancer. The eligibility criteria allowed prior anti-PD-1, anti-PD-L1 or anti-CTLA-4 therapy, and roughly 39% had some.

Looked up from germline, CDR1 is SGDLS and CDR2 is YYNGEE. Losses at the gene ends were 4 bases for V and 4 bases for J; bases not matched to a gene: 9. The CDR3 spans 15 residues. The method was immunoSEQ multiplex PCR; TCRdb's version includes in-frame clones alone and lacks a portion of them. The sample records tens of thousands of clones, nearly 90% being singletons. Anyone with autoimmune disease history or systemic immunosuppression was excluded. This sequence joins TRBV9 and TRBJ1-1; 8 nucleotides line up with TRBD1. This TCR came from an adult with an advanced solid tumor such as melanoma, head and neck, liver or kidney cancer. The sample here was CD4+ or CD8+ T cells sorted from blood, taken in a trial of the OX40 agonist ivuxolimab. The CDR3 loop is CASSPPDRGATEAFF. The CDR3 DNA reads as TGTGCCAGCAGCCCTCCAGACAGGGGTGCCACTGAAGCTTTCTTT.